Each of the 12 T cell receptor beta chains below was sequenced from the same sample in a study of blood T cell repertoires in COVID-19. The data were produced by immunoSEQ multiplex PCR, yet TCRdb's version contains in-frame clones alone and is incomplete. The data hold approximately 150,000 clones, with more than 70% observed a single time. What was sequenced was peripheral blood. The receptors here all came from a human donor in a cohort sampled during active COVID-19.

This sequence joins TRBV6-1 and TRBJ2-3; 7 bases are a match to TRBD2. V trimming: 3 bases; J trimming: 3 bases; junction bases outside the gene matches: 6. The CDR3 sequence is 15 residues long. Germline V CDR1 and CDR2: MNHNS, SASEGT. The CDR3 region has the DNA TGTGCCAGCAGTGACAGATGGGGGGGAACAGATACGCAGTATTTT. Protein: CASSDRWGGTDTQYF.

The V call is TRBV6-5, the J call TRBJ2-5, with 8 bases that match TRBD1. The germline V gene encodes CDR1 MNHEY and CDR2 SVGAGI. The V and J ends lost 8 bases and 2 bases, in that order; junction bases with no gene match: 4. The CDR3 contains 13 residues. The CDR3 nucleotides are TGTGCCAGCCCGAGGGACAGGCAAGAGACCCAGTACTTC. It is translated as CASPRDRQETQYF.

With respect to this clone: The same CDR3 can be traced to other DNA sequences in this sample. This chain's CDR3 is CASSLAGGSSYNEQFF. In DNA form, the CDR3 reads TGTGCCAGCAGCTTAGCGGGGGGAAGCTCCTACAATGAGCAGTTCTTC. The chain combines TRBV11-1 with TRBJ2-1, with D tentatively TRBD2 (6 bases). The germline CDR1 and CDR2 sequences are SGHAT and FQDESV (reference sequence). Trimming stripped 0 bases from V and 0 bases from J, with 9 bases between. The CDR3 extends over 16 amino acids.

This clone was counted once. The chain couples TRBV7-9 to TRBJ2-7; maybe TRBD1 (5 bases). The CDR3 has 15 residues. V shed 7 bases and J shed 3 bases, with 19 bases lying between them. Germline CDR1 reads SEHNR; CDR2 reads FQNEAQ (reference sequence). The CDR3 region has the DNA TGTGCCAGCACCTCTTGGACACATACCAACTACGAGCAGTACTTC. It encodes CASTSWTHTNYEQYF.

This chain links TRBV5-1 with TRBJ2-7, with 10 bases identical to TRBD2. V lost 1 base and J lost 7; bases outside the gene matches: 8. The CDR3 runs to 15 residues. Looked up from germline, CDR1 is SGHRS and CDR2 is YFSETQ. In nucleotides, the CDR3 is TGCGCCAGCAGCTTGCTGGCTAGCGGGGGTGGGGAGCAGTACTTC. Translation gives CASSLLASGGGEQYF.

The CDR3 protein is CASSRGVNTEAFF. The CDR3, as DNA: TGTGCCAGCAGCCGCGGGGTGAACACTGAAGCTTTCTTT. V and J are TRBV6-5 and TRBJ1-1; D not certain. The ends were cut back, 6 bases at V and 0 bases at J, with 8 bases in the middle. The CDR3 has 13 residues. The germline V gene has CDR1 MNHEY and CDR2 SVGAGI.

The J gene is TRBJ2-7, the V gene TRBV7-9; D may be TRBD2 (6 bases). Per germline, CDR1 SEHNR and CDR2 FQNEAQ (reference sequence). The V and J ends lost 0 bases and 4 bases respectively, with 16 bases between them. CDR3 length: 16 residues. CDR3 sequence reads: CASSLAGSAGLYEQYF. CDR3 DNA: TGTGCCAGCAGCTTAGCTGGGTCGGCGGGGTTGTACGAGCAGTACTTC.

This clone was observed a single time. The sample holds other DNA sequences that translate to the same CDR3. The chain carries TRBV6-6 and TRBJ2-1; possible D gene TRBD2, 5 bases. Germline lookup yields CDR1 MNHNY and CDR2 SVGAGI (reference sequence). This CDR3 is built from 11 residues. The V gene lost 5 bases and the J gene lost 6 bases, with 5 bases spanning the gap. The CDR3: CASSSGNEQFF. CDR3 bases: TGTGCCAGCAGTAGCGGCAATGAGCAGTTCTTC.

This chain joins TRBV7-9 and TRBJ2-5, with 11 nucleotides matching TRBD2. The germline gives CDR1 SEHNR, CDR2 FQNEAQ (reference sequence). Trimming at V came to 3 bases and at J to 1 base, leaving 7 bases not matched to a gene. This CDR3 spans 17 amino acids. The CDR3 spells CASSFVFGTSGQETQYF. CDR3 in DNA: TGTGCCAGCAGCTTTGTTTTCGGGACTAGCGGCCAAGAGACCCAGTACTTC.

V and J are TRBV4-3 and TRBJ2-1; 7 bases agree with TRBD1. From germline, CDR1 is LGHNA and CDR2 YSLEER. The CDR3 has 18 amino acids. V trimming: 0 bases; J trimming: 5 bases; junction bases outside the gene matches: 13. CDR3 nucleotides: TGCGCCAGCAGCCAAGAGGTCGGGTGGGGGACAGACCACAATGAGCAGTTCTTC. Its translation is CASSQEVGWGTDHNEQFF.

The chain uses TRBV19 and TRBJ1-1; 8 nucleotides align to TRBD1. The germline CDR1 and CDR2 sequences are LNHDA and SQIVND (reference sequence). The CDR3 contains 15 residues. With 0 bases clipped from V and 8 bases from J, the junction kept 8 bases outside the gene matches. CDR3: CASSIDGNRGWEAFF. The CDR3 nucleotides read TGTGCCAGTAGTATAGACGGAAACAGGGGGTGGGAAGCTTTCTTT. The full variable domain, rest sourced from reference TRBV19 and TRBJ1-1, is DGGITQSPKYLFRKEGQNVTLSCEQNLNHDAMYWYRQDPGQGLRLIYYSQIVNDFQKGDIAEGYSVSREKKESFPLTVTSAQKNPTAFYLCASSIDGNRGWEAFFGQGTRLTVV.

V usage is TRBV7-3 and J usage is TRBJ2-5, with 9 bases identical to TRBD1. CDR1 and CDR2 (germline): SGHTA, FQGTGA. The V segment lost 5 bases and the J segment 5 bases; nucleotides outside the gene matches: 9. This CDR3 contains 15 residues. CDR3: CASSPRQGVTETQYF. CDR3 nucleotide sequence: TGTGCCAGCAGCCCCCGACAGGGGGTGACGGAGACCCAGTACTTC.